This entry lists 27 T cell receptor beta chains sequenced from one sample in a study of chemoradiotherapy in HPV16-positive cancers. Clones were sequenced by immunoSEQ multiplex PCR, and TCRdb holds only the in-frame ones, with some missing. Found here are 8,100 or so clones, about 74% of them singletons; the top ten hold roughly 17%. The sample consisted of tumor tissue, taken from a patient who underwent chemoradiotherapy. The receptor source for this set is a human donor with HPV-associated anogenital cancer.

The gene calls are TRBV2 and TRBJ2-1, with 8 positions matching TRBD2. Germline-derived CDR1 and CDR2 are SNHLY and FYNNEI. This CDR3 is 15 amino acids long. V trimming: 8 bases; J trimming: 8 bases; junction bases outside the gene matches: 14. The CDR3 here is CASGLRAGGRDEQFF. CDR3 nucleotide sequence: TGTGCCAGCGGACTTAGGGCGGGGGGCCGGGATGAGCAGTTCTTC.

The rearrangement links TRBV5-4 to TRBJ2-1; D is possibly TRBD1 (6 bases). Germline-derived CDR1 and CDR2 are SGHNT and YYREEE (reference sequence). The CDR3 spans 12 residues. The germline V and J ends were trimmed by 4 bases and 12 bases, with 14 bases remaining between them. DNA for the CDR3: TGTGCCAGCAGCCAGGAACAGGGATGGCAGTTCTTC. This translates into CASSQEQGWQFF.

The chain is built from TRBV10-3 and TRBJ2-1; TRBD2 might be the D (6 bases). V lost 8 bases, J lost 3 bases, and 17 bases lay in between. Germline V gene data show CDR1 as ENHRY and CDR2 as SYGVKD. The CDR3 is made up of 15 amino acids. CDR3 region: CAIYSGTSDYNEQFF. DNA for the CDR3: TGTGCCATCTATTCCGGGACTTCGGACTACAATGAGCAGTTCTTC.

This chain links TRBV5-1 with TRBJ1-1, with D possibly being TRBD1 (6 bases). This CDR3 is built from 14 residues. The germline V gene has CDR1 SGHRS and CDR2 YFSETQ. Trimming removed 0 bases at V and 3 bases at J, with 9 bases between. This CDR3 reads CASSLVGGDTEAFF. The CDR3 bases are TGCGCCAGCAGCTTGGTAGGGGGAGACACTGAAGCTTTCTTT. Based on the CDR3 plus reference TRBV5-1 and TRBJ1-1, the full variable domain is KAGVTQTPRYLIKTRGQQVTLSCSPISGHRSVSWYQQTPGQGLQFLFEYFSETQRNKGNFPGRFSGRQFSNSRSEMNVSTLELGDSALYLCASSLVGGDTEAFFGQGTRLTVV.

This clone has only a few counts. The rearrangement joins TRBV2 to TRBJ2-3; a possible D gene is TRBD1 (6 bases). Germline CDR1 is SNHLY and CDR2 is FYNNEI. This CDR3 comprises 15 residues. Trimming stripped 3 bases from V and 2 bases from J, with 12 bases between. The CDR3 sequence is CASSEGQGPTDTQYF. CDR3 sequence (DNA): TGTGCCAGCAGTGAGGGTCAGGGGCCCACAGATACGCAGTATTTT. Full variable domain (rest looked up from reference TRBV2 and TRBJ2-3): EPEVTQTPSHQVTQMGQEVILRCVPISNHLYFYWYRQILGQKVEFLVSFYNNEISEKSEIFDDQFSVERPDGSNFTLKIRSTKLEDSAMYFCASSEGQGPTDTQYFGPGTRLTVL.

The V gene is TRBV5-4, the J gene TRBJ1-3, with D tentatively TRBD1 (6 bases). The CDR3 length is 17 residues. Germline V CDR1 and CDR2: SGHNT, YYREEE (reference sequence). V lost 4 bases to trimming and J lost 0 bases, with 17 bases between them. CDR3 loop: CASSRGQAPDSGNTIYF. The CDR3 DNA follows: TGTGCCAGCAGCAGGGGACAAGCCCCGGACTCTGGAAACACCATATATTTT.

The chain links TRBV5-6 to TRBJ2-6; no clear D gene. Trimming pared 3 bases from V and 0 bases from J, leaving 4 bases between. Germline V gives CDR1 SGHDT, CDR2 YYEEEE. The CDR3 is 14 amino acids. The CDR3 coding sequence is TGTGCCAGCAGCTATGACTCTGGGGCCAACGTCCTGACTTTC. This sequence encodes CASSYDSGANVLTF.

The chain combines TRBV14 with TRBJ2-7; no clear D. Per the germline V gene, CDR1 is SGHDN and CDR2 is FVKESK. This CDR3 region has 13 residues. V was clipped by 2 bases and J by 3 bases, with 8 bases between them. In DNA form, the CDR3 reads TGTGCCAGCAGCCAAAGAGAGAACTACGAGCAGTACTTC. The encoded protein is CASSQRENYEQYF.

The V call is TRBV7-9, the J call TRBJ2-7; 7 nucleotides line up with TRBD1. The length of the CDR3 is 13 residues. The J segment lost 7 bases and the V segment lost 10 bases, leaving 13 bases of the junction unmatched. CDR1 SEHNR and CDR2 FQNEAQ come from the germline V gene (reference sequence). This CDR3 is CATDDRVGWEQYF. The CDR3 DNA follows: TGTGCCACCGACGACAGGGTGGGCTGGGAGCAGTACTTC.

The chain uses TRBV7-9 and TRBJ2-3; 8 nucleotides agree with TRBD2. This CDR3 region has 16 residues. Germline V gene lookup returns CDR1 SEHNR and CDR2 FQNEAQ (reference sequence). With V trimmed by 5 bases and J by 7 bases, 14 bases remained unmatched. This CDR3 is CASSHRGGGRTNTQYF. In DNA, the CDR3 is TGTGCCAGCAGCCACCGTGGCGGGGGGCGGACGAATACGCAGTATTTT. The full variable domain, its missing parts supplied by reference TRBV7-9 and TRBJ2-3, is DTGVSQNPRHKITKRGQNVTFRCDPISEHNRLYWYRQTLGQGPEFLTYFQNEAQLEKSRLLSDRFSAERPKGSFSTLEIQRTEQGDSAMYLCASSHRGGGRTNTQYFGPGTRLTVL.

The chain carries TRBV21-1 and TRBJ1-6; the table's D call TRBD1 went unverified against the DNA. TRBV21-1 is noted as a pseudogene. The CDR3 is made up of 18 amino acids. Written as DNA, the CDR3 is TGTGCCAGCCGACAGGGACAGGTTTGGAACTCCTATAATTCACCCCTCCACTTT. Its protein is CASRQGQVWNSYNSPLHF.

The chain links TRBV9 to TRBJ2-3; no firm D call. Germline assignment: CDR1 SGDLS and CDR2 YYNGEE. Between the trimmed V and J ends, which lost 0 bases and 2 bases, there was a span of 4 bases. This CDR3 comprises 13 residues. CDR3 loop: CASSVDYTDTQYF. The CDR3 nucleotides are TGTGCCAGCAGCGTAGACTACACAGATACGCAGTATTTT. Full variable domain (rest looked up from reference TRBV9 and TRBJ2-3): DSGVTQTPKHLITATGQRVTLRCSPRSGDLSVYWYQQSLDQGLQFLIQYYNGEERAKGNILERFSAQQFPDLHSELNLSSLELGDSALYFCASSVDYTDTQYFGPGTRLTVL.

The V and J genes are TRBV2 and TRBJ2-2; D unclear. CDR1 and CDR2 from the germline V gene are SNHLY and FYNNEI. The CDR3 sequence is 15 residues long. V was trimmed by 2 bases and J by 0 bases, leaving 7 bases between them. CDR3 region: CASSESGPNTGELFF. In DNA form, the CDR3 reads TGTGCCAGCAGTGAATCCGGGCCGAACACCGGGGAGCTGTTTTTT.

The CDR3 coding sequence is TGTGCCAGCAGGACGGGGTCGGGGAGCTCCTACGAGCAGTACTTC. This sequence encodes CASRTGSGSSYEQYF. The V gene is TRBV7-9, the J gene TRBJ2-7, with a possible D match to TRBD2 (5 bases). V lost 6 bases to trimming and J lost 0 bases, with 15 bases between them. CDR1 and CDR2 from the germline V gene are SEHNR and FQNEAQ (reference sequence). The CDR3 has 15 amino acids.

The chain employs TRBV5-1 and TRBJ2-4, with D tentatively TRBD1 (6 bases). The CDR3 is made up of 16 amino acids. CDR1 and CDR2 (germline): SGHRS, YFSETQ. Trimming took off 1 base at V and 1 base at J, with 12 bases between the two ends. CDR3 in DNA: TGCGCCAGCAGCTTGCTGACAGGACAGGCCAAAAACATTCAGTACTTC. The encoded protein is CASSLLTGQAKNIQYF.

The chain combines TRBV10-2 with TRBJ2-4; TRBD1 might be the D (5 bases). The CDR3 runs to 13 residues. Germline lookup yields CDR1 WSHSY and CDR2 SAAADI. Trimming removed 0 bases from V and 7 bases from J, with 7 bases in between. The CDR3 reads CASSESQGNIQYF. The CDR3 DNA reads TGCGCCAGCAGTGAGTCCCAGGGTAACATTCAGTACTTC.

The gene calls are TRBV27 and TRBJ1-6; 9 nucleotides line up with TRBD1. This CDR3 has 17 amino acids. CDR1 is MNHEY and CDR2 is SMNVEV in the germline V gene (reference sequence). J gave up 7 bases and V 7 bases, and 14 bases lay outside the gene matches. CDR3 amino acids: CASTGQGLLKTNSPLHF. In DNA form, the CDR3 reads TGTGCCAGCACGGGACAGGGTCTCCTGAAGACGAATTCACCCCTCCACTTT.

The chain couples TRBV7-9 to TRBJ2-1; 12 nucleotides align to TRBD2. The germline V gene has CDR1 SEHNR and CDR2 FQNEAQ (reference sequence). Trimming at V came to 5 bases and at J to 5 bases, leaving 4 bases not matched to a gene. CDR3 length: 15 amino acids. The CDR3 bases are TGTGCCAGCAGCCAGAGACTAGCGGGGGACAATGAGCAGTTCTTC. Protein product: CASSQRLAGDNEQFF.

This chain links TRBV25-1 with TRBJ2-2, with 10 bases lining up with TRBD1. This CDR3 comprises 17 residues. Germline V CDR1 and CDR2: MGHDK, SYGVNS. V dropped 4 bases and J dropped 6; count of bases not matched to a gene: 11. The CDR3 loop is CASSGHWGQGRAGELFF. The CDR3 DNA is TGTGCCAGCAGTGGACACTGGGGACAGGGGAGGGCCGGGGAGCTGTTTTTT.

V gene TRBV5-1 combines with J gene TRBJ2-7; no definite D call. The length of the CDR3 is 16 residues. V was trimmed by 4 bases and J by 0 bases, leaving 17 bases between them. Germline loops: CDR1 SGHRS, CDR2 YFSETQ. The CDR3 DNA sequence: TGCGCCAGCAGCCCGGGTGGAAGGGCAAACTCCTACGAGCAGTACTTC. Its protein is CASSPGGRANSYEQYF.

The chain is built from TRBV29-1 and TRBJ2-5; no clear D gene. The CDR3 totals 13 residues. V was pared by 4 bases and J by 0 bases, with 9 bases between. Germline CDR1 and CDR2: SQVTM and ANQGSEA. The CDR3 DNA reads as TGCAGCGTTGTTCTCAGGTACCAAGAGACCCAGTACTTC. Its protein is CSVVLRYQETQYF. Supplemented by reference TRBV29-1 and TRBJ2-5, the full variable domain reads SAVISQKPSRDICQRGTSLTIQCQVDSQVTMMFWYRQQPGQSLTLIATANQGSEATYESGFVIDKFPISRPNLTFSTLTVSNMSPEDSSIYLCSVVLRYQETQYFGPGTRLLVL.

The chain links TRBV10-3 to TRBJ1-5; D may be TRBD1 (5 bases). This CDR3 region has 14 residues. In germline, CDR1 is ENHRY, CDR2 SYGVKD. Trimming cost V 6 bases and J 3 bases, with 12 bases left between them. CDR3 sequence reads: CAISVQGNNQPQHF. The CDR3 DNA reads TGTGCCATCAGCGTTCAGGGTAACAATCAGCCCCAGCATTTT.

This clone was seen only a few times. This chain joins TRBV9 and TRBJ1-2, with a tentative D call TRBD1 (5 bases). V lost 4 bases to trimming and J lost 6 bases, with 19 bases between them. CDR3 length: 15 residues. Germline CDR1 is SGDLS and CDR2 is YYNGEE. The CDR3 DNA sequence: TGTGCCAGCAGCCCGTGGGACGGACGGCCCGATGGCTACACCTTC. Its protein is CASSPWDGRPDGYTF.

This clone was counted a few times. The rearrangement joins TRBV7-9 to TRBJ1-2; possible D gene TRBD1, 6 bases. The CDR3 is 15 amino acids. Trimming cost V 3 bases and J 4 bases, with 15 bases left between them. Looked up from germline, CDR1 is SEHNR and CDR2 is FQNEAQ (reference sequence). In DNA form, the CDR3 reads TGTGCCAGCAGCTTGGGACAAGGGGTCTCCTATGGCTACACCTTC. Its protein product is CASSLGQGVSYGYTF.

The rearrangement links TRBV7-6 to TRBJ1-4; 7 bases match TRBD1. V was clipped by 5 bases and J by 8 bases; unmatched bases: 11. The CDR3 has 15 residues. Germline lookup yields CDR1 SGHVS and CDR2 FNYEAQ. CDR3 sequence (DNA): TGTGCCAGCAGCCCCACGACAGGGAAGAGCGAAAAACTGTTTTTT. Encoded protein: CASSPTTGKSEKLFF.

The genes are TRBV9 and TRBJ2-5; TRBD2 matches at 10 bases. V lost 4 bases, J lost 4 bases, and 10 bases stayed unmatched. Germline CDR1 and CDR2: SGDLS and YYNGEE. This CDR3 is built from 16 residues. Here the CDR3 reads CASSPWSGGAGETQYF. The CDR3 region has the DNA TGTGCCAGCAGCCCTTGGAGCGGGGGGGCGGGAGAGACCCAGTACTTC.

This chain connects TRBV19 to TRBJ2-1; 8 nucleotides match TRBD2. Trimming took 5 bases from V and 0 from J; bases not matched to a gene: 6. This CDR3 region has 16 residues. Germline CDR1 reads LNHDA; CDR2 reads SQIVND (reference sequence). The CDR3 region is CASSPYSGSSYNEQFF. The DNA of the CDR3 is TGTGCCAGTAGTCCATACAGCGGGAGCTCCTACAATGAGCAGTTCTTC.